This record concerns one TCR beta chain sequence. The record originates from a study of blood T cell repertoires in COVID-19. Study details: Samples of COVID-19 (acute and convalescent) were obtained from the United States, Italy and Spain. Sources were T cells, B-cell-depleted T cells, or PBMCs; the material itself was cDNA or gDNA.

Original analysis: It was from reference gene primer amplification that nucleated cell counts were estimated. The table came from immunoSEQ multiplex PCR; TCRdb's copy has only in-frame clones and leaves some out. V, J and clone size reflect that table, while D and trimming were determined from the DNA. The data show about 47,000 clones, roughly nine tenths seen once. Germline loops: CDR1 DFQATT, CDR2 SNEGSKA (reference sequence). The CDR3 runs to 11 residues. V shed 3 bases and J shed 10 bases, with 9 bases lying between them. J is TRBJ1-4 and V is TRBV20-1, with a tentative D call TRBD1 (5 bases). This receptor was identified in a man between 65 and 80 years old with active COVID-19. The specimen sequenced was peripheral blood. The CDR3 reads CSARPRGKLFF. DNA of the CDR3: TGCAGTGCTAGGCCAAGGGGAAAACTGTTTTTT.